This is a list of T cell receptor beta chains from one sample in a study of blood T cell repertoires in COVID-19. Using immunoSEQ multiplex PCR, the repertoire was profiled, and TCRdb retains in-frame clones only, with some absent. The table lists tens of thousands of clones, about 80% of them singletons. Sequenced: peripheral blood. These receptors all stem from a man aged 45-60 years with COVID-19, enrolled during active disease. Both conserved end residues are part of each CDR3.

TRBJ2-7 | TRBV27 | CASSLLAGTSPEQYF
TRBJ2-1 | TRBV9 | CASSVDPDRSYNEQFF
TRBJ2-5 | TRBV2 | CASMPDRGNHPRQETQYF
TRBJ2-7 | TRBV20-1 | CSASRLAGALLEQYF
TRBJ2-7 | TRBV6-5 | CASSYLHRVSYEQYF
TRBJ2-3 | TRBV4-2 | CASSPLGLAGAYAQYF
TRBJ2-7 | TRBV2 | CASSPGDSYEQYF
TRBJ1-2 | TRBV30 | CAWMDRGYGYTF
TRBJ2-1 | TRBV19 | CASGGPGLSSNEQFF
TRBJ2-2 | TRBV6-5 | CASSYSGSDTGELFF
TRBJ2-7 | TRBV30 | CAWETGTYEQYF
TRBJ2-7 | TRBV5-6 | CASSRLSSGPYEQYF
TRBJ2-1 | TRBV10-1 | CASSDYPLALVNEQFF
TRBJ1-1 | TRBV28 | CASSLGRGFSEAFF
TRBJ1-1 | TRBV28 | CASSETGGGNTEAFF
TRBJ1-2 | TRBV27 | CASYGDRVYGYTF
TRBJ2-7 | TRBV28 | CASSSNPGTSGRGYEQYF
TRBJ1-1 | TRBV7-9 | CASSLVSSGLGSPEAFF
TRBJ2-5 | TRBV2 | CASSDAGFQETQYF
TRBJ2-3 | TRBV30 | CAWSVGTSGSTDTQYF
TRBJ2-7 | TRBV19 | CASSIERGGEQYF
TRBJ2-7 | TRBV15 | CATSREGQSSTYEQYF
TRBJ1-5 | TRBV30 | CAWRQQGEQPQHF
TRBJ2-4 | TRBV28 | CASSSSGLRLAKNIQYF
TRBJ2-2 | TRBV2 | CASTRQTNTGELFF
TRBJ2-1 | TRBV5-1 | CASSGWTGRNEQFF
TRBJ1-2 | TRBV5-5 | CASSLAWGQDLYGYTF
TRBJ1-5 | TRBV19 | CASSPTSLRGNQPQHF
TRBJ2-2 | TRBV4-1 | CASSQGQNTGELFF
TRBJ2-3 | TRBV3-1/TRBV3-2 | CASSQDLGAGVGTDTQYF
TRBJ2-6 | TRBV20-1 | CSASLSSGTGANVLTF
TRBJ1-1 | TRBV9 | CASSRLQQLNTEAFF
TRBJ1-5 | TRBV19 | CASTQRQGPKNQPQHF
TRBJ1-1 | TRBV11-1 | CASSLAPGGTEAFF
TRBJ1-5 | TRBV19 | CASSINSLPQHF
TRBJ2-1 | TRBV27 | CASSTPSGRDYNEQFF
TRBJ1-2 | TRBV18 | CASSQSRDTYSYGYTF
TRBJ2-7 | TRBV27 | CASSFRERYEQYF
TRBJ2-7 | TRBV18 | CASSPQDSMEQYF
TRBJ2-3 | TRBV19 | CASNGGGRIRTDTQYF